These T cell receptor beta chains were read from a single sample in a study of identical twins. TCRdb re-called the 5' RACE reads through MiXCR, storing one row per CDR3 protein. The sample has about 720,000 distinct CDR3 sequences; 15% to 20% are singletons. Another study also made use of these data, one on T cells expressing NK-cell markers.

The sample taken for sequencing was PBMCs. The receptors were sampled from a woman between 18 and 29 years old in good health. The CDR3 runs from the conserved cysteine through the conserved F or W. Fields, in order: V gene, clone size, J gene, D gene, CDR3 DNA, CDR3 protein. The D gene is left open where the match is weak. The size field is filled for only some rows; it gives once, few, many or a size class.

TRBV7-2	-	TRBJ2-7	TRBD1	TGTGCCAGCAGCTTCCCGGACAGGGCCTCCTACGAGCAGTACTTC	CASSFPDRASYEQYF
TRBV29-1	-	TRBJ2-7	TRBD1	TGCAGCTTTCAGGGGGCAGCCTACGAGCAGTACTTC	CSFQGAAYEQYF
TRBV18	-	TRBJ1-5	TRBD1	TGTGCCAGCTCACCTAGACAGGGTGGGACGCCCCAGCATTTT	CASSPRQGGTPQHF
TRBV7-8	few	TRBJ2-7	-	TGTGCCAGCAGCAGAACAGGACGTTCCTACGAGCAGTACTTC	CASSRTGRSYEQYF
TRBV5-1	-	TRBJ2-1	-	TGCGCCAGCAGCTTTAAGGACGAGCAGTTCTTC	CASSFKDEQFF
TRBV7-2	-	TRBJ2-2	-	TGTGCCAGCAGCCTACTAGCTCTGGGGTCCGGGGAGCTGTTTTTT	CASSLLALGSGELFF
TRBV3-1	few	TRBJ2-7	-	TGTGCCAGCAGCCAAGATGGGACGATGGTCTCCTACGAGCAGTACTTC	CASSQDGTMVSYEQYF
TRBV7-9	once	TRBJ2-1	-	TGTGCCAGCAGCGCGCGACTTTCCAAGGGTGTCAATGAGCAGTTCTTC	CASSARLSKGVNEQFF
TRBV15	-	TRBJ2-2	-	TGTGCCACCAGCAGAGGACTGGCGAACACCGTGGAGCTGTTTTTT	CATSRGLANTVELFF
TRBV6-4	many	TRBJ2-3	TRBD1	TGTGCCAGCAGTGACTCGCAGGGGGCAGATACGCAGTATTTT	CASSDSQGADTQYF
TRBV27	few	TRBJ2-1	TRBD2	TGTGCCAGCAGTCCCCGAAGTAGCGGGAGGGCCAATCCCCCCTTCTTC	CASSPRSSGRANPPFF
TRBV20-1	-	TRBJ2-1	TRBD2	TGCAGTGCTCTACCCGGACTAGCGGGATCCCCGGGGGAGCAGTTCTTC	CSALPGLAGSPGEQFF
TRBV9	-	TRBJ2-2	-	TGTGCCAGCAGCGTCAGACAGGCCACGAACACCGGGGAGCTGTTTTTT	CASSVRQATNTGELFF
TRBV5-1	-	TRBJ1-6	-	TGCGCCAGCAGCGTCTCTTTGGGGGGGCCGGATTCACCCCTCCACTTT	CASSVSLGGPDSPLHF
TRBV6-6	few	TRBJ1-2	TRBD1	TGTGCCAGCAGTGACAGGGAACGGGGCTACACCTTC	CASSDRERGYTF
TRBV20-1	few	TRBJ2-5	TRBD2	TGCAGTGCTAGAGCGGAGAATAGCGGGGGCATTTCGGAGACCCAGTACTTC	CSARAENSGGISETQYF